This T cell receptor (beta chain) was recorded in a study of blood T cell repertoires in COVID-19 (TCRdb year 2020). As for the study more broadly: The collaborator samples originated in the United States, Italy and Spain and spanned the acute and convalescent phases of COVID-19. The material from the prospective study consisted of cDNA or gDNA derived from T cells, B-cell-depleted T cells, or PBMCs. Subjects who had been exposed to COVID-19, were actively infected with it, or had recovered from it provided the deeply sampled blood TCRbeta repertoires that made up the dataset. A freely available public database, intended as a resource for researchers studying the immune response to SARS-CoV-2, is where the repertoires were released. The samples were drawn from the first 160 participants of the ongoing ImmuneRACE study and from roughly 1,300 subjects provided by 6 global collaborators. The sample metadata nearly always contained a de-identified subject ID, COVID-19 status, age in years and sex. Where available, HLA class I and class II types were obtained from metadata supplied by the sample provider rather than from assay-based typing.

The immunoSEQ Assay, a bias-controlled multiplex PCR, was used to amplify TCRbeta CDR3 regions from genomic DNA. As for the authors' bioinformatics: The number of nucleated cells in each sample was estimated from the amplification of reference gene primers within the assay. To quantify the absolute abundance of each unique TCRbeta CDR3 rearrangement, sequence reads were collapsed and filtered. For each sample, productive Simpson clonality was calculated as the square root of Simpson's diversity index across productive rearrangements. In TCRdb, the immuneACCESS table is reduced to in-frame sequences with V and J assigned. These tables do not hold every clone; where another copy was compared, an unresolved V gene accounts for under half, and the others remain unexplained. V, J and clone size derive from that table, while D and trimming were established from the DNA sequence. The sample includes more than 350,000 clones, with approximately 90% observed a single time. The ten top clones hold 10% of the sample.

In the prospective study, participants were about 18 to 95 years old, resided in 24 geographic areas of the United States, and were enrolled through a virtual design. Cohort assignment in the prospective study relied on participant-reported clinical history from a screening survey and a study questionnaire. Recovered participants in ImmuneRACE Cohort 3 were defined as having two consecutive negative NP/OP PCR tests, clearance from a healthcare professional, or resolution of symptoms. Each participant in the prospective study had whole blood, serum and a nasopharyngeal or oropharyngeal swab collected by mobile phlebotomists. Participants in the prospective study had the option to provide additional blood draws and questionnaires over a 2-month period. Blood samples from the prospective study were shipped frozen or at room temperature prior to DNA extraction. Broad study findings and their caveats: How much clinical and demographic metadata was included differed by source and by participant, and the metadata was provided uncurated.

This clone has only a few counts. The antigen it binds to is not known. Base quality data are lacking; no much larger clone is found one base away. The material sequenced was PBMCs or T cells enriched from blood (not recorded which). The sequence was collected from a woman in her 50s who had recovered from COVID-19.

CDR3 region: CASSGFLAGGEQYF. The DNA sequence follows: TGCGCCAGCAGTGGTTTCTTAGCGGGGGGCGAGCAGTACTTC. The rearrangement joined TRBV5-1 to TRBJ2-7, with 10 bases aligning to TRBD2. Via the germline V gene, CDR1 is SGHRS and CDR2 YFSETQ. Germline trimming: 5 bases from V, 6 bases from J; junction bases outside gene matches: 8. Its CDR3 holds 14 amino acids, cysteine through phenylalanine. Kept here is only the CDR3 DNA, which spans 42 bases and is read in frame from base 1.